The entry below describes one T cell receptor (beta chain). The antigen it binds to is not known. The input lacks base qualities; no much larger clone sits a single base away. Measured from the cysteine to the phenylalanine, the CDR3 is 15 residues long. This entry keeps only the CDR3 DNA: 45 bases, framed from base 1. According to the germline V gene, CDR1 reads MGHRA and CDR2 reads YSYEKL. For this chain, trimming is 2 bases at the V end and 8 bases at the J end, and the number of junction bases without a gene match is 10. Libraries were built with the immunoSEQ multiplex PCR assay. In most patients, genomic DNA was isolated using the Qiagen DNeasy Blood and Tissue Kit and sent frozen to Adaptive Biotechnologies for TCR sequencing. For most patients, genomic DNA was subjected to high-throughput TCR-beta CDR3 sequencing by Adaptive Biotechnologies. The authors' pipeline ran thus. Adaptive's ImmunoSEQ software supplied the TCR sequencing data for roughly 17 patients, while MiXCR and VDJtools were used to process a few other patients. To correct CD4 versus CD8 sorting errors, sequences present in both subsets at a frequency ratio below 5:1 were removed. CDR3 nucleotide sequences shared between donor and recipient were removed because their origin could not be assigned. Alloreactive clones required at least 2-fold expansion over unstimulated cells and minimum CFSE-low frequency of 0.002% (template counts) or 0.001% (read counts). Clones detected in sequenced pre-transplant spleen, lymph node, or MLR CFSE-low populations of the donor or recipient were defined as mappable. Cumulative frequency of alloreactive clones was calculated as a percentage of all sequences weighted by copy number. TCRdb's version of the immuneACCESS table is confined to in-frame rearrangements and falls short of the full clone set. An unresolved V gene accounts for under half of the shortfall where checked; the remainder is of unknown origin. The DNA was the basis for D and trimming; V, J and clone size are from that table. This sample is represented by about 70,000 clones; 85% to 90% of them were singletons. About 4.2% of the sample comes from the top ten.

The record originates from a study of graft-versus-host responses after intestinal transplantation (dated by TCRdb to the early 2020s). Study-wide context: Recipients received multivisceral, liver-intestinal, or isolated intestinal transplants. To identify alloreactive clones, pre-transplant mixed lymphocyte reaction products were sequenced and compared with unstimulated pre-transplant donor and recipient T cells. A peak of at least 4% donor T cells among recipient peripheral blood mononuclear cells was the definition used for donor T cell macrochimerism. Rather than being sequenced by the commercial service, samples from a few later patients were sequenced in-house on an Illumina MiSeq and processed with MiXCR. After intestinal transplantation, graft-versus-host and host-versus-graft alloreactive T cell clones were followed in the graft, circulation and bone marrow using bulk TCR-beta CDR3 sequencing. The cohort enrolled about two dozen intestinal transplant recipients including one retransplant, and a few patients lacking pretransplant specimens were excluded. Every recipient was given anti-thymocyte globulin induction, then maintenance tacrolimus and steroids for roughly three years.

Broad study findings and their caveats: Early after transplant, peak levels of circulating GvH clones were associated with declines in HvG clones. The relatively low number and heterogeneity of intestinal transplant patients limited the conclusions. GvH clones turned up in recipient bone marrow, with some appearing earlier in ileal mucosa or blood, a pattern consistent with an intestinal mucosal origin. High GvH to HvG T cell clonal ratios were observed in the allografts of patients with donor T cell macrochimerism.

The time point label on this specimen signifies: cells obtained before transplantation from donor or recipient. CD3+CD4+ and CD3+CD8+ populations were FACS-sorted from unstimulated pre-transplant donor and recipient cells taken from spleen or lymph nodes. This sequence was found in a human donor who was the organ donor for an intestinal transplant. The receptor chain draws on TRBV4-1 and TRBJ1-2, with TRBD1 identical over 8 junction bases. The sample in question was unstimulated CD8+ T cells sorted from spleen or lymph node cells, obtained before transplant. Read as DNA, the sequence is TGCGCCAGCAGCCAACCCGACAGGGGATATGGAGGCTACACCTTC. Its product reads: CASSQPDRGYGGYTF.